The clone carrying this TCR beta chain was observed a few times. Antigen specificity is unknown. PCR employed 60 Vbeta and 13 Jbeta primers. Generated by immunoSEQ multiplex PCR, the TCRdb table keeps only in-frame clones and is missing some. Of 85,000 to 95,000 clones listed, roughly 8.2% are singletons. The data were obtained in a study of cytomegalovirus exposure and HLA in healthy donors. Study-level points and caveats: Presence/absence analyses assumed roughly uniform sequencing depth across donors. A cluster of highly shared sequence variants was likely a sequencing artifact.

Germline CDR1 is GTSNPN and CDR2 is SVGIG (reference sequence). Trimming left V 5 bases short and J 4 bases short, with 12 bases between. This CDR3 comprises 13 residues. This sequence was found in a man aged 50-59 years in good health and CMV-seronegative. Material: PBMCs. V usage is TRBV30 and J usage is TRBJ1-5, with a weak D call TRBD1 (5 bases). For the CDR3, the DNA is TGTGCCTGGGCTGGGGCTCAGAATCAGCCCCAGCATTTT. Protein product: CAWAGAQNQPQHF. Full variable domain (remainder filled in from reference TRBV30 and TRBJ1-5): SQTIHQWPATLVQPVGSPLSLECTVEGTSNPNLYWYRQAAGRGLQLLFYSVGIGQISSEVPQNLSASRPQDRQFILSSKKLLLSDSGFYLCAWAGAQNQPQHFGDGTRLSIL.